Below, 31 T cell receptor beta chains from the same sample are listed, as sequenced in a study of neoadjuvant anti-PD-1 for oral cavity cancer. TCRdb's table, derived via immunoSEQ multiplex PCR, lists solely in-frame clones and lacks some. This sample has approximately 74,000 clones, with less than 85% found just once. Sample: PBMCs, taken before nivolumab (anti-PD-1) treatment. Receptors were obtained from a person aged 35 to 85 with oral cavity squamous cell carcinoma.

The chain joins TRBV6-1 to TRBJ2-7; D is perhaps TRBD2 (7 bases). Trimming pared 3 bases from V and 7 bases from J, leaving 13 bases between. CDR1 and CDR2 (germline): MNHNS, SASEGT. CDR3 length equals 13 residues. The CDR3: CASSDAGAEEQYF. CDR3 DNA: TGTGCCAGCAGTGATGCGGGGGCTGAAGAGCAGTACTTC.

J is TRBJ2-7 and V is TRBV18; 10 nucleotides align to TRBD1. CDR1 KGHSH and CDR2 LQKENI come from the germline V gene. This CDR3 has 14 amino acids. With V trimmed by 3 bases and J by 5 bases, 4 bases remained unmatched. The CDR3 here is CASSPGQGTHEQYF. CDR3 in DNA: TGTGCCAGCTCACCGGGACAGGGGACCCACGAGCAGTACTTC.

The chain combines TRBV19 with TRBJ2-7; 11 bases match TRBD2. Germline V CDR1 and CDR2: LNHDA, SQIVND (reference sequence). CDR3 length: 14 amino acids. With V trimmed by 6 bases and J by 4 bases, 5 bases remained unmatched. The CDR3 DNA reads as TGTGCCAGTAGCCAGACTAGCGGGACTTACGAGCAGTACTTC. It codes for CASSQTSGTYEQYF.

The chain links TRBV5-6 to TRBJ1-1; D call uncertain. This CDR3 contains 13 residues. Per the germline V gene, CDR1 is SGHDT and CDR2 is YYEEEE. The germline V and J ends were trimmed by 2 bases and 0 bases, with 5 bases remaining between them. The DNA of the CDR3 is TGTGCCAGCAGCTTAGGCATGAACACTGAAGCTTTCTTT. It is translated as CASSLGMNTEAFF.

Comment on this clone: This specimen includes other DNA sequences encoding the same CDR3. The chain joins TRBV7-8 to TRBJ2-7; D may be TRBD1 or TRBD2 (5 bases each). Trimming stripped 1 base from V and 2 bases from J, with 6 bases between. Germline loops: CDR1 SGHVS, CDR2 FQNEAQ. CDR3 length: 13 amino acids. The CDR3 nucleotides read TGTGCCAGCAGCTTAGGGGGACCCTACGAGCAGTACTTC. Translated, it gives CASSLGGPYEQYF.

This CDR3 is CASSLVTGMGNIQYF. The DNA for the CDR3 is TGTGCCAGCAGCTTGGTAACGGGAATGGGAAACATTCAGTACTTC. The V gene is TRBV5-6, the J gene TRBJ2-4; D is perhaps TRBD2 (5 bases). The V gene lost 0 bases and the J gene lost 6 bases, with 13 bases spanning the gap. This CDR3 has 15 amino acids. Germline V gene sequence: CDR1 SGHDT, CDR2 YYEEEE.

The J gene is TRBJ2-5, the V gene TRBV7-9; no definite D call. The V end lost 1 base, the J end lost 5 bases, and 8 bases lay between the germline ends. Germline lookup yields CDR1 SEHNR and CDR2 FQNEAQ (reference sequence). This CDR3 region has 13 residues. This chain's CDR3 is CASSLVPSETQYF. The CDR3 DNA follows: TGTGCCAGCAGCTTAGTCCCGTCCGAGACCCAGTACTTC.

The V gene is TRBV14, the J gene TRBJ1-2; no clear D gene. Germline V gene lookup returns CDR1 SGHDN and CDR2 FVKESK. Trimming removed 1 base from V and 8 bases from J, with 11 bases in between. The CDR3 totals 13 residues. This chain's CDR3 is CASSQGLATGYTF. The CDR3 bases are TGTGCCAGCAGCCAAGGTCTGGCAACGGGCTACACCTTC.

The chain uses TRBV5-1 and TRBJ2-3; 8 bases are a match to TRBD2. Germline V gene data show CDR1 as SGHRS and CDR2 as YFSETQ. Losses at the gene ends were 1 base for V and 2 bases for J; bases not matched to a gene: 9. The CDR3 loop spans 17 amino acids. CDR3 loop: CASSLSTLAGSTDTQYF. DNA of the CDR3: TGCGCCAGCAGCTTGTCTACTTTAGCGGGGTCCACAGATACGCAGTATTTT.

In DNA, the CDR3 is TGTGCCAGCTCGCGGGGACTGTCTTTGGGGGAGACCCAGTACTTC. Encoded protein: CASSRGLSLGETQYF. The chain uses TRBV5-4 and TRBJ2-5; D may be TRBD2 (6 bases). The CDR3 runs to 15 residues. The germline V gene has CDR1 SGHNT and CDR2 YYREEE (reference sequence). V lost 7 bases and J 5 bases, leaving 21 bases between the germline ends.

CDR3 nucleotides: TGCAGCGTTGAGTCGATGGGTCACACTGAAGCTTTCTTT. Translating it yields CSVESMGHTEAFF. The rearrangement uses TRBV29-1 and TRBJ1-1; no clear D. The germline CDR1 and CDR2 sequences are SQVTM and ANQGSEA. There are 13 residues in the CDR3. V lost 3 bases, J lost 3 bases, and 11 bases lay in between.

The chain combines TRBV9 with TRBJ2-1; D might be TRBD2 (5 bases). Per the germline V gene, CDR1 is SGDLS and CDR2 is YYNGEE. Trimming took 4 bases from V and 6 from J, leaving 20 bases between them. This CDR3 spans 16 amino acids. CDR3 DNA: TGTGCCAGCAGCTCAGAGGGCGGCTTAAAGAGCAATGAGCAGTTCTTC. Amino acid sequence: CASSSEGGLKSNEQFF.

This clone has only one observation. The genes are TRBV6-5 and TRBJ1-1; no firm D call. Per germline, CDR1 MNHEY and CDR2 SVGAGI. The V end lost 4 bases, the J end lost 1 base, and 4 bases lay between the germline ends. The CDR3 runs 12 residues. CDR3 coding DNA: TGTGCCAGCAGTTCCGGGAACACTGAAGCTTTCTTT. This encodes CASSSGNTEAFF.

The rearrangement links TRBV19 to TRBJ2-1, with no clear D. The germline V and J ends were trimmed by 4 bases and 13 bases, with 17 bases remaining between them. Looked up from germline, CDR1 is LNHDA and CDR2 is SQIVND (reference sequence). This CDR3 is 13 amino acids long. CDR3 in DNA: TGTGCCAGTAGTAGCGAGGACGCCCATTTCCAGTTCTTC. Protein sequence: CASSSEDAHFQFF.

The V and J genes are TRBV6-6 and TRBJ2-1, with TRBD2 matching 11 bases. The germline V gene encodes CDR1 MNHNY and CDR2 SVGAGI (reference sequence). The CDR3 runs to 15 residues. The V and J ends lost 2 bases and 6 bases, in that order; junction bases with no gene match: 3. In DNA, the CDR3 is TGTGCCAGCAGTTACACTAGCGGGAGTGGCAATGAGCAGTTCTTC. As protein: CASSYTSGSGNEQFF.

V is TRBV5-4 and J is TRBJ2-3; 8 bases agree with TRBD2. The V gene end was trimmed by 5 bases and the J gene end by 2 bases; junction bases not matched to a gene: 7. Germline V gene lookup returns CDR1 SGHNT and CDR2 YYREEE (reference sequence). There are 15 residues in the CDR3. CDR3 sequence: CASSFSGTYTDTQYF. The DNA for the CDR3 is TGTGCCAGCAGTTTTAGCGGGACATACACAGATACGCAGTATTTT. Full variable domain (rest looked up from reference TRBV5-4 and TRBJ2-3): ETGVTQSPTHLIKTRGQQVTLRCSSQSGHNTVSWYQQALGQGPQFIFQYYREEENGRGNFPPRFSGLQFPNYSSELNVNALELDDSALYLCASSFSGTYTDTQYFGPGTRLTVL.

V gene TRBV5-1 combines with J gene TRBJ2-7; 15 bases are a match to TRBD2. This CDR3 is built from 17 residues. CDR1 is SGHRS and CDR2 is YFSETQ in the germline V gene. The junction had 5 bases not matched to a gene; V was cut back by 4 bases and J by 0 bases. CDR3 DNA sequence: TGCGCCAGCAGCATCGGACTAGCGGGAGGGAGCTCCTACGAGCAGTACTTC. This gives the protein CASSIGLAGGSSYEQYF.

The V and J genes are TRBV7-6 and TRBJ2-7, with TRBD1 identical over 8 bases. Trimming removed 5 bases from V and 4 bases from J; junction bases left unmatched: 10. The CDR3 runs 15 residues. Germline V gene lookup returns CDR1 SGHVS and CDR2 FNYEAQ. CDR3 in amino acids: CASSQRTGRSYEQYF. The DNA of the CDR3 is TGTGCCAGCAGCCAACGGACAGGGAGGAGTTACGAGCAGTACTTC.

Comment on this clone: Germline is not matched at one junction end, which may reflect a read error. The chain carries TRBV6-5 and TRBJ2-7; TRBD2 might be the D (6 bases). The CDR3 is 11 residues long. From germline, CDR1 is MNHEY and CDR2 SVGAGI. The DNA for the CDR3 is TGTGCCAGCAGGTCCGAAGGGAGGAACTTTTTC. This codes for CASRSEGRNFF.

The CDR3 region has the DNA TGTGCCAGCAGCACCCAACAGGGACCAACAAGGACTGAAGCTTTCTTT. Its translation: CASSTQQGPTRTEAFF. The rearrangement links TRBV11-2 to TRBJ1-1; possible D gene TRBD1, 6 bases. The germline CDR1 and CDR2 sequences are SGHAT and FQNNGV. This CDR3 has 16 residues. V gave up 5 bases and J gave up 5 bases, with 21 bases separating them.

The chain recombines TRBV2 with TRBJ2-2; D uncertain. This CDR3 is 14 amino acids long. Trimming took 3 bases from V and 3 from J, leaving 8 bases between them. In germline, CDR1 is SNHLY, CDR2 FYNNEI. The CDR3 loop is CASSELRHTGELFF. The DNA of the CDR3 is TGTGCCAGCAGTGAGTTAAGGCACACCGGGGAGCTGTTTTTT.

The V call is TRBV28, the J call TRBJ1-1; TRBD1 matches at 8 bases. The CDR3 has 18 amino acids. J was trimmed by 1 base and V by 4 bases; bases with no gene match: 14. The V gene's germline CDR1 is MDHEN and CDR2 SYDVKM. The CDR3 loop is CASSSQDRDVWRNTEAFF. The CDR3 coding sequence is TGTGCCAGCAGTTCCCAGGACAGGGATGTTTGGAGGAACACTGAAGCTTTCTTT.

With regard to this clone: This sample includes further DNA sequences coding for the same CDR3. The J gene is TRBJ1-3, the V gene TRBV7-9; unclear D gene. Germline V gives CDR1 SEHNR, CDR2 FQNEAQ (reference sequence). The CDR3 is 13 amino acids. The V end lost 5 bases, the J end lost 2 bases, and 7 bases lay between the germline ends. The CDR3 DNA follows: TGTGCCAGCAGCCTCGGGACTGGAAACACCATATATTTT. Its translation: CASSLGTGNTIYF.

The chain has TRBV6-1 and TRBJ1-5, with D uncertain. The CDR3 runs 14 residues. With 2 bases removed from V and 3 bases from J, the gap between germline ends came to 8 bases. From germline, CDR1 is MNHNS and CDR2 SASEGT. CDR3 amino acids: CASSEQASNQPQHF. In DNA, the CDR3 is TGTGCCAGCAGTGAACAGGCCTCCAATCAGCCCCAGCATTTT.

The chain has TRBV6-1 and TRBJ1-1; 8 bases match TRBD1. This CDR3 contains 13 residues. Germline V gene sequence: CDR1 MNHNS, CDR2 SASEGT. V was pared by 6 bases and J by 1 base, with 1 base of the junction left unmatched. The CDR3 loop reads CASSGQGNTEAFF. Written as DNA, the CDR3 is TGTGCCAGCAGCGGACAGGGGAACACTGAAGCTTTCTTT.

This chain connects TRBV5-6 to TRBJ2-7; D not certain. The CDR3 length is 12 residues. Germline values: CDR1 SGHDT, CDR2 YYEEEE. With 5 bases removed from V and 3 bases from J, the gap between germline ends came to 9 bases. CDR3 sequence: CASSRTLYEQYF. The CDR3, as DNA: TGTGCCAGCAGTCGGACCCTCTACGAGCAGTACTTC.

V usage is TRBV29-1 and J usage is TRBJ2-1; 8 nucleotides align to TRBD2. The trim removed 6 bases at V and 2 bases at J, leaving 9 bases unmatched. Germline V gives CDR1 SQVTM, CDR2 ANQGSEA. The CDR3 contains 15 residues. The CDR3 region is CSVGAGEGTYNEQFF. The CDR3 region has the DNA TGCAGCGTAGGAGCGGGAGAGGGGACCTACAATGAGCAGTTCTTC.

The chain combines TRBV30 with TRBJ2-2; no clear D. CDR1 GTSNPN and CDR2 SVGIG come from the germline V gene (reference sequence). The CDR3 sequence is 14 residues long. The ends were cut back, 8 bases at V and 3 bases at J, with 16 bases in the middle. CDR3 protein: CAVLPLGDTGELFF. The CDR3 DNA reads TGTGCCGTATTGCCGCTCGGCGACACCGGGGAGCTGTTTTTT.

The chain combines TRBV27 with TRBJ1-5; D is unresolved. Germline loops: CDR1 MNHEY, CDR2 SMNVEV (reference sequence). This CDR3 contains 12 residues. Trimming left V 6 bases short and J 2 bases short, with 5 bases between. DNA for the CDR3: TGTGCCAGCAGGGAGGGCAATCAGCCCCAGCATTTT. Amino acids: CASREGNQPQHF.

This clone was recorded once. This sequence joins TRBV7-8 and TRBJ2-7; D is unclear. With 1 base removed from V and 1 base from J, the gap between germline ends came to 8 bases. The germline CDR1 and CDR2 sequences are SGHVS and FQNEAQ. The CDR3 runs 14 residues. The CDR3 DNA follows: TGTGCCAGCAGCTTAGACCTCAATTCCTACGAGCAGTACTTC. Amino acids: CASSLDLNSYEQYF.

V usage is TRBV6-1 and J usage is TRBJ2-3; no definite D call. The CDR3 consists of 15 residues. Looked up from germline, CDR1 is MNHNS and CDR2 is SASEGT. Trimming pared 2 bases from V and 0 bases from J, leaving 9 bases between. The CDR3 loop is CASSERKTSTDTQYF. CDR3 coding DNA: TGTGCCAGCAGTGAACGGAAGACTAGCACAGATACGCAGTATTTT.